Sequencing of this TCR beta chain was carried out in a study of T cells in Graves' hyperthyroidism and ophthalmopathy. Overall study findings and caveats: Most thyroid clonotypes with frequency above 0.001 were detected in blood. Ophthalmopathy got predicted by the model a median about 6.5 months before its onset.

RNA transcripts gave rise to amplified TCR beta CDR3 regions. Initially, a first-round RT-PCR of the TCR CDR3 employed the HTBI primer set. A single record per CDR3 protein comes from TCRdb applying MiXCR to the multiplex PCR reads. The data show about half a million distinct CDR3 sequences, 16% seen once. This clonotype was counted only a few times. Its antigen is as yet unknown. Germline assignment: CDR1 DFQATT and CDR2 SNEGSKA (reference sequence). The CDR3 sequence is 15 residues long. V was pared by 3 bases and J by 1 base, with 8 bases of the junction left unmatched. Sequenced material: blood. The chain joins TRBV20-1 to TRBJ2-5; TRBD1 matches 7 bases. The TCR originated in a woman younger than 45 with Graves' ophthalmopathy. CDR3 sequence (DNA): TGCAGTGCTAGCCTCTCCAGGGGGACCCAAGAGACCCAGTACTTC. Amino acids: CSASLSRGTQETQYF.